The 27 T cell receptor beta chains listed next were all sequenced from one sample in a study of T cell responses to AZD1222 COVID-19 vaccine. Sequenced by immunoSEQ multiplex PCR; TCRdb stores in-frame clones only, minus some. The profile shows 240,000 or so clones, 85% to 95% of them singletons. The sequences come from peripheral blood, collected on day 0 of AZD1222 vaccination. These receptor sequences come from an adult in good health.

This chain connects TRBV7-2 to TRBJ1-2; D not certain. In germline, CDR1 is SGHTA, CDR2 FQGNSA. CDR3 length: 14 residues. V was cut by 7 bases and J by 1 base, with 13 bases left in between. The CDR3 protein is CASKRPQLNYGYTF. CDR3 nucleotide sequence: TGTGCCAGCAAGCGCCCGCAGCTTAACTATGGCTACACCTTC.

This rearrangement joins TRBV27 to TRBJ1-5; 9 nucleotides align to TRBD1. Trimming at V came to 4 bases and at J to 1 base, leaving 2 bases not matched to a gene. Germline lookup yields CDR1 MNHEY and CDR2 SMNVEV (reference sequence). The length of the CDR3 is 15 residues. As DNA, the CDR3 is TGTGCCAGCAGTTACAGGGGGCTCAGCAATCAGCCCCAGCATTTT. This encodes CASSYRGLSNQPQHF.

The chain uses TRBV5-4 and TRBJ1-2; 9 bases are shared with TRBD1. J was trimmed by 2 bases and V by 4 bases; bases with no gene match: 6. This CDR3 is built from 15 residues. CDR1 and CDR2 from the germline V gene are SGHNT and YYREEE (reference sequence). The chain's CDR3 is CASSLPGTGNYGYTF. CDR3 nucleotides: TGTGCCAGCAGCCTGCCCGGGACAGGGAACTATGGCTACACCTTC. Using reference TRBV5-4 and TRBJ1-2 for the parts outside the CDR3, the full variable domain is ETGVTQSPTHLIKTRGQQVTLRCSSQSGHNTVSWYQQALGQGPQFIFQYYREEENGRGNFPPRFSGLQFPNYSSELNVNALELDDSALYLCASSLPGTGNYGYTFGSGTRLTVV.

The chain employs TRBV24-1 and TRBJ1-5, with 8 bases aligning to TRBD1. With V trimmed by 4 bases and J by 10 bases, 5 bases remained unmatched. Germline values: CDR1 KGHDR, CDR2 SFDVKD. This CDR3 is 13 amino acids long. The CDR3 region is CATSEGGTGPQHF. Here the CDR3 DNA reads TGTGCCACCAGTGAGGGGGGGACAGGTCCCCAGCATTTT.

This chain uses TRBV28 with TRBJ2-4; 8 positions agree with TRBD2. Looked up from germline, CDR1 is MDHEN and CDR2 is SYDVKM. With V trimmed by 5 bases and J by 8 bases, 11 bases remained unmatched. The CDR3 has 15 residues. The CDR3 coding sequence is TGTGCCAGCAGTACGACTAACGGGGGGGCGGACATTCAGTACTTC. Its translation is CASSTTNGGADIQYF.

This chain links TRBV9 with TRBJ1-1; perhaps TRBD1 as D (5 bases). This CDR3 contains 15 residues. Trimming left V 0 bases short and J 1 base short, with 10 bases between. Germline V gene lookup returns CDR1 SGDLS and CDR2 YYNGEE. CDR3 amino acids: CASSVDGATNTEAFF. CDR3 bases: TGTGCCAGCAGCGTAGACGGGGCCACGAACACTGAAGCTTTCTTT.

V and J are TRBV23-1 and TRBJ1-6; 7 nucleotides agree with TRBD1. TRBV23-1 has ORF status, its function being uncertain. J was trimmed by 6 bases and V by 1 base; bases with no gene match: 9. The CDR3 has 17 amino acids. The CDR3 reads CASSQYPTGLCNSPLHF. DNA for the CDR3: TGCGCCAGCAGTCAATACCCGACAGGGTTGTGTAATTCACCCCTCCACTTT.

V usage is TRBV10-3 and J usage is TRBJ2-3; D unclear. Germline CDR1 and CDR2: ENHRY and SYGVKD. The CDR3 has 12 residues. The CDR3: CATRAPTDTQYF. Written as DNA, the CDR3 is TGTGCTACCCGGGCGCCCACAGATACGCAGTATTTT.

The CDR3 is CASSQVGQNNQPQHF. In DNA form, the CDR3 reads TGCGCCAGCAGCCAAGTGGGACAGAACAATCAGCCCCAGCATTTT. V usage is TRBV4-1 and J usage is TRBJ1-5; 7 positions agree with TRBD1. With 1 base clipped from V and 3 bases from J, the junction kept 3 bases outside the gene matches. Germline V lookup: CDR1 MGHRA, CDR2 YSYEKL. The CDR3 runs 15 residues.

The V gene is TRBV2, the J gene TRBJ2-3; TRBD2 matches at 12 bases. The CDR3 has 14 residues. Germline V lookup: CDR1 SNHLY, CDR2 FYNNEI. After removal of 8 bases from V and 4 bases from J, the junction contained 4 bases not matched to a gene. The DNA for the CDR3 is TGTGCCAGCTTACTAGCGGGGGGACCAGATACGCAGTATTTT. Its protein is CASLLAGGPDTQYF.

This clone is a singleton in its sample. J is TRBJ2-7 and V is TRBV11-2; D is undetermined. Germline-derived CDR1 and CDR2 are SGHAT and FQNNGV. The CDR3 consists of 15 residues. Trimming took 3 bases from V and 4 from J, leaving 16 bases between them. CDR3: CASSLGGMGSYEQYF. CDR3 sequence (DNA): TGTGCCAGCAGCTTGGGTGGGATGGGGTCATACGAGCAGTACTTC.

The J gene is TRBJ2-3, the V gene TRBV5-1; TRBD2 matches at 8 bases. This CDR3 comprises 15 residues. The trim removed 4 bases at V and 4 bases at J, leaving 8 bases unmatched. Germline values: CDR1 SGHRS, CDR2 YFSETQ. CDR3 DNA: TGCGCCAGCAGCGGGACGGGACTAGGCGCAGATACGCAGTATTTT. It encodes CASSGTGLGADTQYF.

This chain connects TRBV24-1 to TRBJ1-1; 7 positions match TRBD1. The length of the CDR3 is 15 residues. CDR1 and CDR2 (germline): KGHDR, SFDVKD. V shed 2 bases, J shed 4 bases, and the junction held 6 bases outside the gene matches. The CDR3 DNA is TGTGCCACCAGTGATTCCCGTGCAGGGGGCACTGAAGCTTTCTTT. Amino acids: CATSDSRAGGTEAFF.

This chain links TRBV7-2 with TRBJ1-6; weak D call: TRBD1 (6 bases). Germline CDR1 and CDR2: SGHTA and FQGNSA. The CDR3 runs to 14 residues. The V gene lost 1 base and the J gene lost 11 bases, with 12 bases spanning the gap. Written as DNA, the CDR3 is TGTGCCAGCAGCTTAGGGACAGCTACTACACCCCTCCACTTT. It codes for CASSLGTATTPLHF.

The rearrangement uses TRBV24-1 and TRBJ2-5; D remains unclear. Trimming shortened V by 9 bases and J by 6 bases, and 7 bases separated the two germline ends. Germline CDR1 reads KGHDR; CDR2 reads SFDVKD. The CDR3 is 10 residues long. The CDR3 here is CATGSKTQYF. CDR3 DNA sequence: TGTGCCACCGGCTCGAAGACCCAGTACTTC.

The V gene is TRBV9, the J gene TRBJ1-1; D might be TRBD1 (6 bases). This CDR3 comprises 14 residues. Trimming took 4 bases from V and 3 from J, leaving 13 bases between them. The germline CDR1 and CDR2 sequences are SGDLS and YYNGEE. The DNA for the CDR3 is TGTGCCAGCAGCAAGGGACATCCTTACACTGAAGCTTTCTTT. This translates into CASSKGHPYTEAFF.

In nucleotides, the CDR3 is TGTGCCAGCAGCACCTCACTAGTGGGGGATGAGCAGTTCTTC. It encodes CASSTSLVGDEQFF. This rearrangement joins TRBV11-3 to TRBJ2-1; D possibly uses TRBD1 or TRBD2 (5 bases each). The CDR3 sequence is 14 residues long. V dropped 5 bases and J dropped 8 bases, with 16 bases sitting between them. Germline V CDR1 and CDR2: SGHNT, YENEEA.

This clone was observed a single time. The chain is built from TRBV4-3 and TRBJ1-4; 7 nucleotides agree with TRBD1. Trimming cost V 4 bases and J 13 bases; bases outside gene matches: 15. This CDR3 is 15 amino acids long. CDR1 LGHNA and CDR2 YSLEER come from the germline V gene. CDR3 nucleotide sequence: TGCGCCAGCAGCCCCCCCGGGACAGTCGGACTGGGACTGTTTTTT. This gives the protein CASSPPGTVGLGLFF.

The table lists this clone with a count of one. The chain carries TRBV10-3 and TRBJ1-1; D unresolved. The CDR3 length is 14 residues. Germline V gene sequence: CDR1 ENHRY, CDR2 SYGVKD. The V gene lost 0 bases and the J gene lost 0 bases, with 5 bases spanning the gap. CDR3 DNA sequence: TGTGCCATCAGTGAGTCGACGGTGAACACTGAAGCTTTCTTT. Translation gives CAISESTVNTEAFF.

V gene TRBV3-1 (or the pseudogene TRBV3-2) combines with J gene TRBJ1-5, with 7 bases lining up with TRBD1. CDR1 and CDR2 from the germline V gene are LGHDT and YNNKEL (reference sequence). The CDR3 runs to 15 residues. Trimming took 5 bases from V and 3 from J; bases not matched to a gene: 7. CDR3: CASSSAGGPNQPQHF. CDR3 coding DNA: TGTGCCAGCAGCTCGGCAGGGGGTCCCAATCAGCCCCAGCATTTT.

The chain has TRBV13 and TRBJ1-6, with D unresolved. This CDR3 region has 13 residues. CDR1 is PRHDT and CDR2 is FYEKMQ in the germline V gene (reference sequence). Trimming shortened V by 0 bases and J by 12 bases, and 9 bases separated the two germline ends. CDR3 bases: TGTGCCAGCAGCTTAGGGGGCCCTGGACCCCTCCACTTT. This sequence encodes CASSLGGPGPLHF.

J is TRBJ1-1 and V is TRBV7-2; a weak D match, TRBD1 (6 bases). This CDR3 has 13 amino acids. Germline V lookup: CDR1 SGHTA, CDR2 FQGNSA. V gave up 8 bases and J gave up 4 bases, with 14 bases separating them. The CDR3 DNA reads as TGTGCCAGCCGATCGGGGGGCGGCACTGAAGCTTTCTTT. It yields the protein CASRSGGGTEAFF.

The chain carries TRBV5-5 and TRBJ2-2; the match to TRBD2 covers 7 bases. Germline lookup yields CDR1 SGHKS and CDR2 YYEKEE (reference sequence). The CDR3 is made up of 16 amino acids. J gave up 0 bases and V 4 bases, and 6 bases lay outside the gene matches. CDR3 nucleotide sequence: TGTGCCAGCAGCGCAACTAGCGCAGCGAACACCGGGGAGCTGTTTTTT. Amino acid sequence: CASSATSAANTGELFF.

The V and J genes are TRBV28 and TRBJ1-5; D call uncertain. The germline V gene has CDR1 MDHEN and CDR2 SYDVKM. The CDR3 spans 16 residues. V was cut by 3 bases and J by 0 bases, with 12 bases left in between. The CDR3 DNA follows: TGTGCCAGCAGTTTTGGGCAGCCCTATAGCAATCAGCCCCAGCATTTT. Its protein product is CASSFGQPYSNQPQHF.

V is TRBV5-6 and J is TRBJ1-5; weak D call: TRBD1 (5 bases). V shed 1 base and J shed 0 bases, with 8 bases lying between them. The CDR3 extends over 15 amino acids. The V gene's germline CDR1 is SGHDT and CDR2 YYEEEE. As DNA, the CDR3 is TGTGCCAGCAGCTTGAGGGGATATAGCAATCAGCCCCAGCATTTT. It is translated as CASSLRGYSNQPQHF.

As for this clone: Other DNA sequences in the sample encode the same CDR3. The chain links TRBV3-1 (or the pseudogene TRBV3-2) to TRBJ1-2; the D is unclear. This CDR3 comprises 15 residues. V was cut by 5 bases and J by 5 bases, with 18 bases left in between. Germline values: CDR1 LGHDT, CDR2 YNNKEL (reference sequence). The CDR3 sequence is CASSETPGSRYGYTF. CDR3 bases: TGTGCCAGCAGCGAAACCCCTGGGTCGAGATATGGCTACACCTTC.

The V call is TRBV6-5, the J call TRBJ1-1; D remains unclear. Germline-derived CDR1 and CDR2 are MNHEY and SVGAGI. The CDR3 has 13 amino acids. The germline V and J ends were trimmed by 0 bases and 5 bases, with 7 bases remaining between them. The CDR3 coding sequence is TGTGCCAGCAGTTACTCATGGGGAACTGAAGCTTTCTTT. This translates into CASSYSWGTEAFF.